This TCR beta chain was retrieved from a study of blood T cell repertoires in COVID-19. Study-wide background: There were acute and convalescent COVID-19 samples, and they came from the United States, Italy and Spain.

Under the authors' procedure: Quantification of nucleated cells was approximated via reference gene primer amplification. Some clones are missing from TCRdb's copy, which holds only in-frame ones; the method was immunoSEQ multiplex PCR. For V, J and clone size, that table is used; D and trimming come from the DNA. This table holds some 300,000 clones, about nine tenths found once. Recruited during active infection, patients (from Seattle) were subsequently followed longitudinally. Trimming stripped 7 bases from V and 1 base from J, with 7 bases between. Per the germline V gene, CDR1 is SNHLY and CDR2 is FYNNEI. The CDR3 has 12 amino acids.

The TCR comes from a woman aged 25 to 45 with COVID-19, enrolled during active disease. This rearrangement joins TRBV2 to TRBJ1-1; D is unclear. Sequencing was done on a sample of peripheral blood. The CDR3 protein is CASKAGNTEAFF. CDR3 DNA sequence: TGTGCCAGCAAGGCAGGGAACACTGAAGCTTTCTTT.